This is a list of T cell receptor beta chains from one sample in a study of a mutant IDH1 vaccine in newly diagnosed glioma. Sequencing used immunoSEQ multiplex PCR; TCRdb keeps in-frame clones, though not all of them. The table lists almost 95,000 clones, about 90% of them singletons. These TCRs are of unknown antigen specificity. Material: PBMCs, obtained from a glioma patient whose treatment included an IDH1 peptide vaccine. The receptors stem from a woman in her fifties or sixties with glioma. Each CDR3 is given with its conserved first and last residue. D genes are given only for firm matches. Not all rows give a size; the values are once, few, many and, for expanded clones, a class.

cdr3_length,clone_size,j_call,v_call,d_call,cdr3_nt,cdr3_aa
15,.,TRBJ2-6,TRBV7-9,.,TGTGCCAGCAGCTTTGTCACCCCTGGGGCCAACGTCCTGACTTTC,CASSFVTPGANVLTF
12,.,TRBJ2-7,TRBV6-5,.,TGTGCCAGCAAGAAGGGACCTAACGAGCAGTACTTC,CASKKGPNEQYF
17,.,TRBJ2-3,TRBV5-1,TRBD2,TGCGCCAGCAGCTTGGGACTAGCGGGAGTTAGCACAGATACGCAGTATTTT,CASSLGLAGVSTDTQYF
12,.,TRBJ2-7,TRBV7-3,TRBD1,TGTGCCAGCAGCCCAGGGGGCAACGAGCAGTACTTC,CASSPGGNEQYF
15,.,TRBJ1-5,TRBV19,.,TGTGCCAGTAGTTACGCCAGGGTTGGCAATCAGCCCCAGCATTTT,CASSYARVGNQPQHF
13,.,TRBJ1-3,TRBV15,.,TGTGCCACCAGGCCAGGTGCTGGAAACACCATATATTTT,CATRPGAGNTIYF
13,.,TRBJ1-2,TRBV19,TRBD1,TGTGCCAGCCCCGTGAGCAGGGGGTATATCTACACCTTC,CASPVSRGYIYTF
15,once,TRBJ1-5,TRBV7-2,.,TGTGCCAGCAGCTTAGTTGGTAATAGCAATCAGCCCCAGCATTTT,CASSLVGNSNQPQHF
11,few,TRBJ1-2,TRBV7-6,.,TGTGCCAGCAGCTCAGGCTATGGCTACACCTTC,CASSSGYGYTF
16,.,TRBJ2-1,TRBV11-2,TRBD2,TGTGCCAGCAGCTTAGGGAGACTAGCGGTCTACAATGAGCAGTTCTTC,CASSLGRLAVYNEQFF
13,.,TRBJ2-7,TRBV6-6,.,TGTGCCAGCAGTTACCCCCCCGAGGGGGAGCAGTACTTC,CASSYPPEGEQYF
19,.,TRBJ2-3,TRBV5-1,TRBD2,TGCGCCAGCAGCTTGGCTCTGGGACTAGCGGGAGGGCAGACAGATACGCAGTATTTT,CASSLALGLAGGQTDTQYF
14,.,TRBJ2-1,TRBV29-1,TRBD1,TGCAGCGCCCTGGACAGGGGGACCTACAATGAGCAGTTCTTC,CSALDRGTYNEQFF
11,.,TRBJ2-5,TRBV7-9,.,TGTGCCAGCAGCTTCCAGAGTGAGCAGTACTTC,CASSFQSEQYF
15,once,TRBJ2-7,TRBV10-2,TRBD2,TGCGCCAGCAGTGAGCCACACGGGAGGGCCTACGAGCAGTACTTC,CASSEPHGRAYEQYF
14,.,TRBJ1-6,TRBV28,.,TGTGCCATCCGGACAGCTGACTATAATTCACCCCTCCACTTT,CAIRTADYNSPLHF
17,.,TRBJ1-4,TRBV6-1,TRBD1,TGTGCCAGCAGTGAAGGCCGAAACAGGGGGCGGGTAGGAAAACTGTTTTTT,CASSEGRNRGRVGKLFF
15,few,TRBJ2-5,TRBV4-2,TRBD2,TGTGCGAGCAGCCTTGTGGGACTAGCGAGGGAGACCCAGTACTTC,CASSLVGLARETQYF
14,once,TRBJ1-4,TRBV5-4,.,TGTGCCAGCAGCTTGGAGGGTACTAATGAAAAACTGTTTTTT,CASSLEGTNEKLFF
15,few,TRBJ1-1,TRBV6-6,.,TGTGCCAGCAGTGATCAAAGACGGGGCTACACTGAAGCTTTCTTT,CASSDQRRGYTEAFF
13,.,TRBJ2-5,TRBV10-3,.,TGTGCCATCAGTGGAGGGGGGGAACAGACCCAGTACTTC,CAISGGGEQTQYF
12,.,TRBJ2-3,TRBV28,TRBD2,TGTGCCAGCAGTCTTAGCGGGAGAACGCAGTATTTT,CASSLSGRTQYF